This passage covers 25 T cell receptor beta chains from one sample sequenced in a study of T cells in Graves' hyperthyroidism and ophthalmopathy (dated by TCRdb to between 2019 and 2020). Libraries were prepared through multiplex PCR. Sequenced using an Illumina HiSeq 2000. TCR beta CDR3 regions were amplified from RNA transcripts. The TCR CDR3 was subjected to a first round of RT-PCR using the HTBI primer set and the Qiagen OneStep RT-PCR kit. The public sequencing data were trimmed at Q25 with fastp and processed into clonotypes with MiXCR by TCRdb, which kept only in-frame beta chains. Each record represents a unique CDR3 protein, reported with the most common genes and DNA among its rows. For this sample there are over 700,000 distinct CDR3 sequences; 35% to 45% appear just once. The ten biggest clones cover around 9.3% of the sample. Specimen: blood. These TCRs come from a man between 18 and 35 years old with Graves' hyperthyroidism.

The table lists this clonotype with many counts. The chain links TRBV15 to TRBJ2-7; maybe TRBD2 (6 bases). V lost 0 bases to trimming and J lost 6 bases, with 15 bases between them. CDR1 is LNHNV, CDR2 YYDKDF, per germline (reference sequence). The CDR3 sequence is 15 residues long. CDR3 region: CATSRDQGGLREQYF. In DNA form, the CDR3 reads TGTGCCACCAGCAGAGATCAAGGAGGGTTACGCGAGCAGTACTTC.

About this clonotype: A much larger clone lies one base from this, so it may be a read error. V usage is TRBV20-1 and J usage is TRBJ2-5, with D tentatively TRBD1 or TRBD2 (5 bases each). Germline V gene data show CDR1 as DFQATT and CDR2 as SNEGSKA (reference sequence). The CDR3 is made up of 13 amino acids. The CDR3 loop is CSALGQGVETRYF. The CDR3 DNA is TGCAGTGCCCTTGGCCAGGGAGTAGAGACCCGGTACTTC.

The table lists this clonotype with a few counts. This chain links TRBV19 with TRBJ1-2, with D possibly matching TRBD1 (6 bases). The V and J ends lost 5 bases and 6 bases respectively, with 16 bases between them. CDR1 and CDR2 from the germline V gene are LNHDA and SQIVND (reference sequence). The CDR3 has 14 amino acids. The CDR3 bases are TGTGCCAGTAGTCCTCCCGGGACACTTGATGGCTACACCTTC. Translated: CASSPPGTLDGYTF.

This clonotype was detected ten times or more. The V gene is TRBV24-1, the J gene TRBJ2-2; TRBD1 matches at 7 bases. Unmatched junction bases numbered 3, after V lost 10 bases and J lost 2 bases. The CDR3 is made up of 13 amino acids. Germline V lookup: CDR1 KGHDR, CDR2 SFDVKD. The CDR3 loop reads CATGQTNTGELFF. The CDR3 coding sequence is TGTGCCACGGGACAGACCAACACCGGGGAGCTGTTTTTT.

This clonotype was counted between two and nine times. V usage is TRBV9 and J usage is TRBJ1-1; no definite D call. The CDR3 is 15 amino acids. Looked up from germline, CDR1 is SGDLS and CDR2 is YYNGEE. V was cut by 0 bases and J by 3 bases, with 12 bases left in between. The CDR3 spells CASSVGGLADTEAFF. The CDR3 DNA reads TGTGCCAGCAGCGTAGGTGGACTCGCGGACACTGAAGCTTTCTTT. The full variable domain, with the rest looked up from reference TRBV9 and TRBJ1-1, is DSGVTQTPKHLITATGQRVTLRCSPRSGDLSVYWYQQSLDQGLQFLIQYYNGEERAKGNILERFSAQQFPDLHSELNLSSLELGDSALYFCASSVGGLADTEAFFGQGTRLTVV.

This clonotype was seen many times. CDR3 region: CASSSAGMVNEQYF. CDR3 DNA sequence: TGTGCCAGCAGCTCGGCAGGGATGGTCAACGAGCAGTACTTC. J is TRBJ2-7 and V is TRBV7-8, with a possible D match to TRBD1 (5 bases). Trimming cost V 4 bases and J 5 bases, with 15 bases left between them. The germline gives CDR1 SGHVS, CDR2 FQNEAQ. The CDR3 length is 14 residues.

This clonotype was observed many times. The V and J genes are TRBV29-1 and TRBJ2-5; TRBD1 matches 7 bases. CDR3 size: 14 residues. The germline V gene encodes CDR1 SQVTM and CDR2 ANQGSEA. V lost 5 bases and J lost 1; bases outside the gene matches: 7. CDR3 in amino acids: CSVYPGTAQETQYF. CDR3 DNA sequence: TGCAGCGTTTATCCCGGGACAGCCCAAGAGACCCAGTACTTC. Supplemented by reference TRBV29-1 and TRBJ2-5, the full variable domain reads SAVISQKPSRDICQRGTSLTIQCQVDSQVTMMFWYRQQPGQSLTLIATANQGSEATYESGFVIDKFPISRPNLTFSTLTVSNMSPEDSSIYLCSVYPGTAQETQYFGPGTRLLVL.

This clonotype has only a few counts. This chain connects TRBV6-5 to TRBJ1-4, with TRBD1 matching 10 bases. J lost 6 bases, V lost 7 bases, and 8 bases had no gene match. Germline CDR1 is MNHEY and CDR2 is SVGAGI. CDR3 length: 15 residues. The CDR3 region has the DNA TGTGCCAGCACCAGCCAGGGGACAGGGGATGAAAAACTGTTTTTT. Residues: CASTSQGTGDEKLFF.

Many counts were recorded for this clonotype. The chain has TRBV7-3 and TRBJ1-1; TRBD1 aligns across 9 bases. V shed 5 bases, J shed 8 bases, and the junction held 6 bases outside the gene matches. This CDR3 region has 13 residues. The germline V gene encodes CDR1 SGHTA and CDR2 FQGTGA. The chain's CDR3 is CASSKGTGTEAFF. The CDR3 bases are TGTGCCAGCAGCAAAGGGACAGGGACCGAAGCTTTCTTT. The variable domain in full, with the rest retrieved from reference TRBV7-3 and TRBJ1-1, is GAGVSQTPSNKVTEKGKYVELRCDPISGHTALYWYRQSLGQGPEFLIYFQGTGAADDSGLPNDRFFAVRPEGSVSTLKIQRTERGDSAVYLCASSKGTGTEAFFGQGTRLTVV.

This clonotype was seen ten or more times. The chain employs TRBV11-3 and TRBJ2-5; 10 positions agree with TRBD2. Germline CDR1 is SGHNT and CDR2 is YENEEA. J was trimmed by 1 base and V by 4 bases; bases with no gene match: 9. The CDR3 totals 17 residues. CDR3 amino acids: CASSSRSSGSPQETQYF. In DNA form, the CDR3 reads TGTGCCAGCAGCTCACGATCTAGCGGGAGCCCCCAAGAGACCCAGTACTTC. The full variable domain, rest sourced from reference TRBV11-3 and TRBJ2-5, is EAGVVQSPRYKIIEKKQPVAFWCNPISGHNTLYWYLQNLGQGPELLIRYENEEAVDDSQLPKDRFSAERLKGVDSTLKIQPAELGDSAVYLCASSSRSSGSPQETQYFGPGTRLLVL.

This clonotype appeared many times. A junction end diverges from the germline sequence, so it may reflect a read error. J is TRBJ1-1 and V is TRBV29-1; D is unclear. This CDR3 is 12 amino acids long. The germline gives CDR1 SQVTM, CDR2 ANQGSEA. The CDR3 DNA reads TGCAGCGCTGAAAACCGAGGCACTGAAGCTTTCTTT. It specifies CSAENRGTEAFF.

This clonotype showed up many times. The chain carries TRBV24-1 and TRBJ2-5; TRBD1 is a possible D gene (6 bases). The CDR3 extends over 15 amino acids. Per the germline V gene, CDR1 is KGHDR and CDR2 is SFDVKD. V was cut by 4 bases and J by 5 bases, with 16 bases left in between. The chain's CDR3 is CATSDGTLSGETQYF. The DNA of the CDR3 is TGTGCCACCAGTGACGGGACACTCTCAGGGGAGACCCAGTACTTC.

This clonotype showed up just a few times. The CDR3 nucleotides read TGTGCCAGCAGGTCCCCTGAGGCGCCCACCGGGGAGCTGTTTTTT. It encodes CASRSPEAPTGELFF. V and J are TRBV7-9 and TRBJ2-2, with D uncertain. Trimming shortened V by 6 bases and J by 4 bases, and 15 bases separated the two germline ends. This CDR3 contains 15 residues. Germline values: CDR1 SEHNR, CDR2 FQNEAQ (reference sequence).

The gene calls are TRBV19 and TRBJ1-4, with D possibly TRBD1 on 5 matching bases. CDR1 LNHDA and CDR2 SQIVND come from the germline V gene (reference sequence). The ends were cut back, 7 bases at V and 8 bases at J, with 14 bases in the middle. The CDR3 is 13 amino acids. The CDR3 reads CASKNRQTEKLFF. In DNA form, the CDR3 reads TGTGCCAGTAAAAACCGACAGACGGAAAAACTGTTTTTT.

This clonotype was recorded a few times. The chain combines TRBV20-1 with TRBJ2-5; 7 bases fit TRBD1. Germline V CDR1 and CDR2: DFQATT, SNEGSKA (reference sequence). CDR3 length: 13 amino acids. V lost 6 bases, J lost 3 bases, and 7 bases stayed unmatched. CDR3 residues: CSAERGLEETQYF. The CDR3 region has the DNA TGCAGTGCAGAAAGGGGGCTAGAAGAGACCCAGTACTTC.

The chain has TRBV12-3 or TRBV12-4 and TRBJ1-1, with unresolved D. This CDR3 contains 15 residues. In nucleotides, the CDR3 is TGTGCTAGTGGTTTGGTACTGGGCGAGAACACTGAAGCTTTCTTT. This gives the protein CASGLVLGENTEAFF.

The chain uses TRBV15 and TRBJ2-2; TRBD1 or TRBD2 may be the D gene (5 bases each). Trimming pared 0 bases from V and 2 bases from J, leaving 13 bases between. The CDR3 is 17 amino acids. Germline V gives CDR1 LNHNV, CDR2 YYDKDF (reference sequence). The CDR3 loop reads CATSRDRGPGNTGELFF. DNA for the CDR3: TGTGCCACCAGCAGAGATCGGGGACCTGGAAACACCGGGGAGCTGTTTTTT.

The chain recombines TRBV9 with TRBJ1-1; D call uncertain. The CDR3 length is 15 residues. CDR1 is SGDLS and CDR2 is YYNGEE in the germline V gene. The V and J ends lost 4 bases and 1 base respectively, with 14 bases between them. The CDR3 sequence is CASSQASTANTEAFF. The CDR3 DNA sequence: TGTGCCAGCAGCCAAGCGTCGACCGCGAACACTGAAGCTTTCTTT.

The chain has TRBV5-1 and TRBJ2-5; 11 bases match TRBD2. Trimming removed 5 bases from V and 1 base from J; junction bases left unmatched: 7. Germline CDR1 is SGHRS and CDR2 is YFSETQ. This CDR3 spans 16 amino acids. The CDR3 spells CASRLLAGVGQETQYF. The DNA for the CDR3 is TGCGCCAGCAGGTTACTAGCGGGAGTGGGCCAAGAGACCCAGTACTTC.

The rearrangement joins TRBV9 to TRBJ2-2; D unresolved. The CDR3 has 13 amino acids. Between the trimmed V and J ends, which lost 7 bases and 1 base, there was a span of 8 bases. Germline V gene sequence: CDR1 SGDLS, CDR2 YYNGEE. In nucleotides, the CDR3 is TGTGCCAGCCTCGCAAGGAACACCGGGGAGCTGTTTTTT. Its translation is CASLARNTGELFF.

The V call is TRBV7-2, the J call TRBJ2-7, with D unresolved. This CDR3 spans 12 amino acids. Trimming shortened V by 9 bases and J by 5 bases, and 14 bases separated the two germline ends. Germline assignment: CDR1 SGHTA and CDR2 FQGNSA. For the CDR3, the DNA is TGTGCCAGTTCTAGGTACCTGGACGAGCAGTACTTC. Its translation: CASSRYLDEQYF.

The genes are TRBV5-1 and TRBJ2-2; D may be TRBD1 (6 bases). Germline V gene lookup returns CDR1 SGHRS and CDR2 YFSETQ. The CDR3 runs to 14 residues. The ends were cut back, 0 bases at V and 6 bases at J, with 9 bases in the middle. In DNA form, the CDR3 reads TGCGCCAGCAGCTTGGCCTCAGGGGCCGGGGAGCTGTTTTTT. This sequence encodes CASSLASGAGELFF.

In its sample, this clonotype was seen many times. The chain combines TRBV7-9 with TRBJ1-6, with TRBD1 matching over 7 bases. In germline, CDR1 is SEHNR, CDR2 FQNEAQ (reference sequence). V lost 4 bases to trimming and J lost 7 bases; unmatched junction nucleotides: 4. This CDR3 comprises 14 residues. The CDR3 DNA follows: TGTGCCAGCAGCTCCAAACAGGGGAATTCACCCCTCCACTTT. This translates into CASSSKQGNSPLHF. Full variable domain (missing parts from reference TRBV7-9 and TRBJ1-6): DTGVSQNPRHKITKRGQNVTFRCDPISEHNRLYWYRQTLGQGPEFLTYFQNEAQLEKSRLLSDRFSAERPKGSFSTLEIQRTEQGDSAMYLCASSSKQGNSPLHFGNGTRLTVT.

The chain joins TRBV20-1 to TRBJ1-5; 7 bases are a match to TRBD1. Unmatched junction bases numbered 4, after V lost 1 base and J lost 4 bases. Germline V gene data show CDR1 as DFQATT and CDR2 as SNEGSKA (reference sequence). This CDR3 has 14 residues. The CDR3 bases are TGCAGTGCTAGAGGCGACAGGGAGAATCAGCCCCAGCATTTT. Protein sequence: CSARGDRENQPQHF.

In its sample, this clonotype was seen a few times. The V call is TRBV12-3 or TRBV12-4, the J call TRBJ2-5, with 8 bases aligning to TRBD2. J gave up 5 bases and V 2 bases, and 10 bases lay outside the gene matches. This CDR3 is built from 16 residues. In DNA, the CDR3 is TGTGCCAGCAGTTTAAGAGCCAGCGGGGGAAGCGAGACCCAGTACTTC. It translates to CASSLRASGGSETQYF.